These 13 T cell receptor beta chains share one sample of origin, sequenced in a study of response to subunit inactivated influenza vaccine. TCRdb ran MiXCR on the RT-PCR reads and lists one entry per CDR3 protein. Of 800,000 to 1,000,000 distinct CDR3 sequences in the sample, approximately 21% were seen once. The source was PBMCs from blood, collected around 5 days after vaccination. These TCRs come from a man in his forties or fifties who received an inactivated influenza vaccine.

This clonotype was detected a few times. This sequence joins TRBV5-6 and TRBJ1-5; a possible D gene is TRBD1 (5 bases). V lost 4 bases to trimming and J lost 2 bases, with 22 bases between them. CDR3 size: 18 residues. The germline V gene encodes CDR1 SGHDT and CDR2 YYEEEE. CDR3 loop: CASSRWGVGAGRNQPQHF. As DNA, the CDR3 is TGTGCCAGCAGCCGCTGGGGGGTGGGCGCCGGACGCAATCAGCCCCAGCATTTT.

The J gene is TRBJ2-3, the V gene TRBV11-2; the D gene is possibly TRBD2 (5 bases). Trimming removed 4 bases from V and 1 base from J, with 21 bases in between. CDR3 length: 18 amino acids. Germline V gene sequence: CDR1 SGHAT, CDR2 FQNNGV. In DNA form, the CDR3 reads TGTGCCAGCAGCTCCCGGGATTTACTATTGGCTGGCACAGATACGCAGTATTTT. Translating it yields CASSSRDLLLAGTDTQYF.

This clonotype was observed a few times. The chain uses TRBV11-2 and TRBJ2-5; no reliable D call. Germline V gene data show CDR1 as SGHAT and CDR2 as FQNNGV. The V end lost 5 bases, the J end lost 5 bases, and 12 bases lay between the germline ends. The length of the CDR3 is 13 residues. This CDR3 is CASSRSVGETQYF. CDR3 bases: TGTGCCAGCAGCCGATCGGTAGGGGAGACCCAGTACTTC. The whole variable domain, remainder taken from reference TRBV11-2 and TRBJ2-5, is EAGVAQSPRYKIIEKRQSVAFWCNPISGHATLYWYQQILGQGPKLLIQFQNNGVVDDSQLPKDRFSAERLKGVDSTLKIQPAKLEDSAVYLCASSRSVGETQYFGPGTRLLVL.

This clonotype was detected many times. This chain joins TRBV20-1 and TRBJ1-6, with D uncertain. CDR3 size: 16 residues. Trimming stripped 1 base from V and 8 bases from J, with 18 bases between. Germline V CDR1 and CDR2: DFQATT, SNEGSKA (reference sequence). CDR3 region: CSARGPDTAFYSPLHF. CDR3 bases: TGCAGTGCTAGAGGCCCCGACACAGCGTTTTATTCACCCCTCCACTTT.

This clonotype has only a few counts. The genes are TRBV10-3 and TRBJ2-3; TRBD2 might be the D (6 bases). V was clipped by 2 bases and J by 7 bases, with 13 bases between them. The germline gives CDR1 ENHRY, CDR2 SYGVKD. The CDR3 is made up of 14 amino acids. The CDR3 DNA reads TGTGCCATCAGTGAGATGGAGGGGAGGAATACGCAGTATTTT. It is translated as CAISEMEGRNTQYF.

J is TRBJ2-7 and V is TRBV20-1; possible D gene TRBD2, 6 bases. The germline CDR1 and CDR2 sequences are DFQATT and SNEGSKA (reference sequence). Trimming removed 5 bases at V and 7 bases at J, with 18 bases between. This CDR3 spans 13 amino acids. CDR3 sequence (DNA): TGCAGTGCTGTCGGAGGGACCCGTGATGAGCAGTACTTC. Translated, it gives CSAVGGTRDEQYF.

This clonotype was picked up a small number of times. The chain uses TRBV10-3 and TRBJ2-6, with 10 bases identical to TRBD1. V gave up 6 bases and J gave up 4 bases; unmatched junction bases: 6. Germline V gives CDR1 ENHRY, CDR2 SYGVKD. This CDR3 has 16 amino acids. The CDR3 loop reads CAISPGQGKGANVLTF. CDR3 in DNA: TGTGCCATCAGCCCGGGACAGGGGAAAGGGGCCAACGTCCTGACTTTC.

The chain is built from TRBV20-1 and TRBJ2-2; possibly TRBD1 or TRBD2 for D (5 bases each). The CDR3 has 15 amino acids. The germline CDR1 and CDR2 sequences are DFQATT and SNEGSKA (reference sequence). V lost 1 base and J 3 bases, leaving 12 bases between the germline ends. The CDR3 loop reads CSARGAGAYTGELFF. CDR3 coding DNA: TGCAGTGCTAGAGGAGCCGGGGCCTACACCGGGGAGCTGTTTTTT.

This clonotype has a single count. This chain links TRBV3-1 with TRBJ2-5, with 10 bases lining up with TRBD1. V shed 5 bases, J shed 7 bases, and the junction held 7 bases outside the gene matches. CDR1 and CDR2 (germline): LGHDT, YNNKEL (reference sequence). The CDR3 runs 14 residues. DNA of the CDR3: TGTGCCAGCAGCGAGACAGGGGGCTCGGGGACCCAGTACTTC. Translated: CASSETGGSGTQYF.

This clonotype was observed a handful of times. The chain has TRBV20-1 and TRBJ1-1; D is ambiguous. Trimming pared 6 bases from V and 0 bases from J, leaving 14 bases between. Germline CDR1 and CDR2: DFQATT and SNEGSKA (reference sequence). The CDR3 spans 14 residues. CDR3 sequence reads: CSAISGPMNTEAFF. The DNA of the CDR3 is TGCAGTGCAATAAGTGGCCCCATGAACACTGAAGCTTTCTTT.

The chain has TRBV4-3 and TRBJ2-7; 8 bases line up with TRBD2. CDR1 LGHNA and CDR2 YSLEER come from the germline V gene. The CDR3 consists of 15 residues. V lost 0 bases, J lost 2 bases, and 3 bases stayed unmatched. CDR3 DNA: TGCGCCAGCAGCCAAGATGTTAGCGGGGCCTACGAGCAGTACTTC. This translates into CASSQDVSGAYEQYF.

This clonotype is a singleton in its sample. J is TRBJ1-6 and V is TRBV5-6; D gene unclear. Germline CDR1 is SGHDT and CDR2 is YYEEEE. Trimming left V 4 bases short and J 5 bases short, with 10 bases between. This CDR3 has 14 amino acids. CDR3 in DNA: TGTGCCAGCAGCCCCGGTTGCAATAATTCACCCCTCCACTTT. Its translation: CASSPGCNNSPLHF.

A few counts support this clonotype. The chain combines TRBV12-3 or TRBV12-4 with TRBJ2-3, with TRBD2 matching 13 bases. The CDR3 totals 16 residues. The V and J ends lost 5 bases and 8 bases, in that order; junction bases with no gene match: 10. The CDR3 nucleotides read TGTGCCAGCAGTACACTAGCGGGGGGGTACGCCGTTACGCAGTATTTT. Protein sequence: CASSTLAGGYAVTQYF.